What follows is one T cell receptor (beta chain) and its context. Its antigen remains undetermined. No qualities accompany the bases; no much larger clone lies one base away. This entry comes from a study of T-cell reconstitution after alpha-beta-depleted transplantation in children (TCRdb year 2016). With respect to the entire study: T-cell immune reconstitution after TCRalphabeta/CD19-depleted allogeneic hematopoietic cell transplantation in children was quantitatively tracked in the study by means of TCR repertoire profiling.

Library generation was performed with PCR. Sequencing relied on an Illumina HiSeq 2500. TCR libraries were prepared with molecular barcoding, using unique molecular identifiers to normalize TCRbeta repertoire quantification. Using fastp at Q25 and MiXCR, TCRdb reprocessed the public reads and kept productive beta chains. A single entry per CDR3 protein holds the most common genes and DNA from its merged rows. Within this sample are over 300,000 distinct CDR3 sequences, with 10% of them counted one time only. The ten largest clones take up 2% to 2.5% of the sample. According to the germline V gene, CDR1 reads SGHTA and CDR2 reads FQGNSA. The CDR3, cysteine through phenylalanine, is 14 amino acids long. The only DNA kept is the CDR3, 42 bases in frame from the first base. The junction carries 8 bases between V and J, which are trimmed by 3 bases and 0 bases respectively.

This receptor was obtained from a human donor who donated a stem cell graft to a child with acute lymphoblastic leukemia. The input for sequencing was PBMCs from the stem cell graft donor, taken from the stem cell graft. Rearrangement joined TRBV7-2 to TRBJ1-1, with the D gene not confidently named. The CDR3 corresponds to CASSLAILNTEAFF. The DNA sequence is as follows: TGTGCCAGCAGCTTGGCAATACTGAACACTGAAGCTTTCTTT. With the portions outside the CDR3 filled from the reference TRBV7-2 and TRBJ1-1 genes, the complete variable region becomes GAGVSQSPSNKVTEKGKDVELRCDPISGHTALYWYRQSLGQGLEFLIYFQGNSAPDKSGLPSDRFSAERTGGSVSTLTIQRTQQEDSAVYLCASSLAILNTEAFFGQGTRLTVV.